A single sample is the source of the 4 T cell receptor beta chains below, sequenced in a study of blood T cell repertoires in COVID-19. Generated by immunoSEQ multiplex PCR, the TCRdb table keeps only in-frame clones and is missing some. Of around 250,000 clones in the sample, 86% were seen once. Sequenced sample: PBMCs or T cells enriched from blood (not recorded which). Source of these receptors: a woman in her forties or fifties who had recovered from COVID-19.

J is TRBJ2-1 and V is TRBV5-8; 8 bases match TRBD2. The germline V gene has CDR1 SGHTS and CDR2 YDEGEE. The junction had 3 bases not matched to a gene; V was cut back by 4 bases and J by 0 bases. The CDR3 consists of 15 residues. CDR3 amino acids: CASSRSGNSYNEQFF. CDR3 nucleotides: TGTGCCAGCAGCCGTAGCGGGAACTCCTACAATGAGCAGTTCTTC. The full variable domain, its missing parts supplied by reference TRBV5-8 and TRBJ2-1, is EAGVTQSPTHLIKTRGQQATLRCSPISGHTSVYWYQQALGLGLQFLLWYDEGEERNRGNFPPRFSGRQFPNYSSELNVNALELEDSALYLCASSRSGNSYNEQFFGPGTRLTVL.

J is TRBJ1-1 and V is TRBV21-1; the DNA was not used to check the table's D call, TRBD1. TRBV21-1 is deemed a pseudogene. The CDR3 sequence is 13 residues long. The CDR3 protein is CASSRQPRAEAFF. CDR3 DNA sequence: TGTGCCAGCAGCCGACAGCCCCGGGCCGAAGCTTTCTTT.

This clone was seen a single time. The CDR3 spells CASRRDRVFTGELFF. CDR3 DNA sequence: TGTGCCAGCCGCCGGGACAGGGTTTTCACCGGGGAGCTGTTTTTT. The J gene is TRBJ2-2, the V gene TRBV2, with 9 bases that match TRBD1. The CDR3 extends over 15 amino acids. Germline-derived CDR1 and CDR2 are SNHLY and FYNNEI. The J segment lost 4 bases and the V segment lost 8 bases, leaving 8 bases of the junction unmatched.

V usage is TRBV29-1 and J usage is TRBJ2-5; TRBD2 might be the D (6 bases). Germline V lookup: CDR1 SQVTM, CDR2 ANQGSEA. This CDR3 has 14 amino acids. Trimming cost V 5 bases and J 7 bases, with 20 bases left between them. CDR3 sequence (DNA): TGCAGCGTTTATTCGCGGGGTCCGCCGGGGACCCAGTACTTC. This codes for CSVYSRGPPGTQYF.